This is a list of T cell receptor beta chains from one sample in a study of response to subunit inactivated influenza vaccine. TCRdb recomputed calls from the RT-PCR reads with MiXCR, one row per CDR3 protein. The sample lists more than 400,000 distinct CDR3 sequences; approximately 7.3% were seen once. Sequences were derived from PBMCs from blood, sampled around 2 years after vaccination. The receptors here all came from a man in his fifties or sixties who received an inactivated influenza vaccine. CDR3s include the opening cysteine and the closing phenylalanine or tryptophan. Each record gives: V gene, CDR3 protein.

v_call: TRBV12-3/TRBV12-4
cdr3_aa: CASSLAGYTGELFF

v_call: TRBV27
cdr3_aa: CASRSGGLAGNNEQFF

v_call: TRBV5-1
cdr3_aa: CASSSRDLRFTDTQYF

v_call: TRBV4-2
cdr3_aa: CASSQVKGAQGLTGELFF

v_call: TRBV6-1
cdr3_aa: CASSQGGFYEQYF

v_call: TRBV29-1
cdr3_aa: CSVRTSGRDEQYF

v_call: TRBV29-1
cdr3_aa: CSVGWTGTALDGYTF

v_call: TRBV4-3
cdr3_aa: CASSQDRNRRGGTEAFF

v_call: TRBV6-1
cdr3_aa: CASTRGQSGRFYGYTF

v_call: TRBV28
cdr3_aa: CASSLPLEGNYGYTF

v_call: TRBV25-1
cdr3_aa: CASSESGYASPLHF

v_call: TRBV5-8
cdr3_aa: CASSPGQANEQFF

v_call: TRBV5-6
cdr3_aa: CASSGRVYEQFF

v_call: TRBV14
cdr3_aa: CASSQDRLAGAAETQYF

v_call: TRBV28
cdr3_aa: CASSFRGAFYGYTF

v_call: TRBV14
cdr3_aa: CASSWISGTSGNEQFF

v_call: TRBV20-1
cdr3_aa: CSQSTGYEQYF

v_call: TRBV14
cdr3_aa: CASSHGSFTEAFF

v_call: TRBV27
cdr3_aa: CASRAGTGGPSPLHF

v_call: TRBV20-1
cdr3_aa: CSATGSRTEAFF

v_call: TRBV20-1
cdr3_aa: CSARTRVSTLSGNIQYF

v_call: TRBV7-3
cdr3_aa: CASSAFGGNEQFF

v_call: TRBV24-1
cdr3_aa: CATSDLTSGSDTGELFF

v_call: TRBV28
cdr3_aa: CASGKGRYNEQFF

v_call: TRBV4-1
cdr3_aa: CASSQDGTDIYGYTF

v_call: TRBV6-5
cdr3_aa: CASSYSGGGTGELFF

v_call: TRBV15
cdr3_aa: CATGLQGGDIQYF

v_call: TRBV6-1
cdr3_aa: CASRHRGGFYEQYF

v_call: TRBV11-2
cdr3_aa: CASSAGVAYEQYF

v_call: TRBV20-1
cdr3_aa: CSAPPNPQSQFF

v_call: TRBV24-1
cdr3_aa: CATSDRTSGYTF

v_call: TRBV11-2
cdr3_aa: CASSPQWGAGEAFF

v_call: TRBV2
cdr3_aa: CASSEKASSIEQYF

v_call: TRBV5-5
cdr3_aa: CASSLLARSTGELFF

v_call: TRBV4-3
cdr3_aa: CASSQEMAGGGWEKLFF

v_call: TRBV2
cdr3_aa: CASSEVQASRAEAFF

v_call: TRBV10-3
cdr3_aa: CASSGRTGGPNEQFF

v_call: TRBV20-1
cdr3_aa: CSVIGENQPQHF

v_call: TRBV3-1
cdr3_aa: CASSQRAINSPLHF

v_call: TRBV5-1
cdr3_aa: CASADLNTGELFF

v_call: TRBV3-1
cdr3_aa: CASRSAPDTQYF

v_call: TRBV12-3/TRBV12-4
cdr3_aa: CASTTVGSRYGYTF

v_call: TRBV4-1
cdr3_aa: CASSQALGTTYEQYF

v_call: TRBV29-1
cdr3_aa: CSVDKGGSYF

v_call: TRBV5-1
cdr3_aa: CASSLALGAANTQYF

v_call: TRBV29-1
cdr3_aa: CSADRGNYGYTF

v_call: TRBV20-1
cdr3_aa: CSARETGQGTQYF

v_call: TRBV21-1
cdr3_aa: CASRITGGLYGYTF

v_call: TRBV12-3/TRBV12-4
cdr3_aa: CASSLGGRGEQFF

v_call: TRBV3-1
cdr3_aa: CASSFSTGKNEQFF

v_call: TRBV20-1
cdr3_aa: CSAIDRRLAKNIQYF